This TCR beta chain appears in the sequencing data of a study of blood T cell repertoires in COVID-19. The method was immunoSEQ multiplex PCR; TCRdb's version includes in-frame clones alone and lacks a portion of them. The sample lists fewer than 150,000 clones; around 80% were seen once. V dropped 3 bases and J dropped 7; count of bases not matched to a gene: 8. Germline V gene sequence: CDR1 KGHSH, CDR2 LQKENI. This CDR3 contains 16 residues. The chain recombines TRBV18 with TRBJ2-3, with 12 bases identical to TRBD2. The sequencing input was peripheral blood. This clonotype was sampled from a man over 45 with acute or convalescent COVID-19. CDR3 residues: CASSPSGLAGFNTQYF. CDR3 DNA: TGTGCCAGCTCACCGAGTGGACTAGCGGGGTTCAATACGCAGTATTTT. The full variable domain, rest sourced from reference TRBV18 and TRBJ2-3, is NAGVMQNPRHLVRRRGQEARLRCSPMKGHSHVYWYRQLPEEGLKFMVYLQKENIIDESGMPKERFSAEFPKEGPSILRIQQVVRGDSAAYFCASSPSGLAGFNTQYFGPGTRLTVL.